The rows below give T cell receptor beta chains drawn from one sample of a study of cytomegalovirus exposure and HLA in healthy donors. Sequencing was performed with immunoSEQ multiplex PCR; in TCRdb, only in-frame clones are kept and a portion is missing. The sample consists of approximately 200,000 clones, 90% to 95% of them appearing once. Sequencing input: PBMCs. Every receptor here comes from a woman under 30 in good health and CMV-seronegative. Both conserved end residues are part of each CDR3. A D gene is named only where the DNA matches it firmly. Where a row states a size, it is once, few, many or the class of an expanded clone; other rows omit it.

d_gene: TRBD2; abundance: NA; j_gene: TRBJ2-1; len: 14; v_gene: TRBV29-1; CDR3nt: TGCAGCGTTAAGGGACTAGCGGGGACAAATGAGCAGTTCTTC; CDR3aa: CSVKGLAGTNEQFF
d_gene: NA; abundance: NA; j_gene: TRBJ1-3; len: 13; v_gene: TRBV28; CDR3nt: TGTGCCACCGTGAACGGTCTAGGAAACACCATATATTTT; CDR3aa: CATVNGLGNTIYF
d_gene: TRBD2; abundance: NA; j_gene: TRBJ2-1; len: 15; v_gene: TRBV2; CDR3nt: TGTGCCAGCAGATACGGGACTAGCGGAACCAATGAGCAGTTCTTC; CDR3aa: CASRYGTSGTNEQFF
d_gene: TRBD2; abundance: NA; j_gene: TRBJ2-7; len: 19; v_gene: TRBV9; CDR3nt: TGTGCCAGCAGCGCACGATTGGTTTACGGGACTAGCGGGAGTAACGAGCAGTACTTC; CDR3aa: CASSARLVYGTSGSNEQYF
d_gene: TRBD2; abundance: NA; j_gene: TRBJ2-3; len: 16; v_gene: TRBV19; CDR3nt: TGTGCCAGTAGTGCGGGGACTAGCGGGAGGGAGGATACGCAGTATTTT; CDR3aa: CASSAGTSGREDTQYF
d_gene: TRBD2; abundance: NA; j_gene: TRBJ2-2; len: 16; v_gene: TRBV7-9; CDR3nt: TGTGCCAGCAGCTTTACTAGCGGGGCGAACACCGGGGAGCTGTTTTTT; CDR3aa: CASSFTSGANTGELFF
d_gene: TRBD1; abundance: few; j_gene: TRBJ1-2; len: 12; v_gene: TRBV27; CDR3nt: TGTGCCAGCGGGACAGGGGTAGATGGCTACACCTTC; CDR3aa: CASGTGVDGYTF
d_gene: NA; abundance: NA; j_gene: TRBJ1-1; len: 15; v_gene: TRBV7-2; CDR3nt: TGTGCCAGCAGCTTAGTGGGGGGTTCGAACACTGAAGCTTTCTTT; CDR3aa: CASSLVGGSNTEAFF
d_gene: TRBD1; abundance: NA; j_gene: TRBJ1-2; len: 16; v_gene: TRBV11-2; CDR3nt: TGTGCCAGCAGCTTAGTTTCCGGGACAGCTAACTATGGCTACACCTTC; CDR3aa: CASSLVSGTANYGYTF
d_gene: TRBD2; abundance: NA; j_gene: TRBJ2-2; len: 13; v_gene: TRBV30; CDR3nt: TGTGCCTGGAGTCCTAGCGGGATCGGGGAGCTGTTTTTT; CDR3aa: CAWSPSGIGELFF
d_gene: NA; abundance: NA; j_gene: TRBJ1-1; len: 12; v_gene: TRBV6-1; CDR3nt: TGTGCCAGCAGTGCCGGGCCAGGGAAGGCTTTCTTT; CDR3aa: CASSAGPGKAFF
d_gene: TRBD2; abundance: NA; j_gene: TRBJ2-5; len: 14; v_gene: TRBV30; CDR3nt: TGTGCCTGGATGACGGGAGGTTCACAAGAGACCCAGTACTTC; CDR3aa: CAWMTGGSQETQYF
d_gene: NA; abundance: NA; j_gene: TRBJ2-1; len: 15; v_gene: TRBV7-3; CDR3nt: TGTGCCAGCAGCTTTTTAGCGGACTCCTACAATGAGCAGTTCTTC; CDR3aa: CASSFLADSYNEQFF